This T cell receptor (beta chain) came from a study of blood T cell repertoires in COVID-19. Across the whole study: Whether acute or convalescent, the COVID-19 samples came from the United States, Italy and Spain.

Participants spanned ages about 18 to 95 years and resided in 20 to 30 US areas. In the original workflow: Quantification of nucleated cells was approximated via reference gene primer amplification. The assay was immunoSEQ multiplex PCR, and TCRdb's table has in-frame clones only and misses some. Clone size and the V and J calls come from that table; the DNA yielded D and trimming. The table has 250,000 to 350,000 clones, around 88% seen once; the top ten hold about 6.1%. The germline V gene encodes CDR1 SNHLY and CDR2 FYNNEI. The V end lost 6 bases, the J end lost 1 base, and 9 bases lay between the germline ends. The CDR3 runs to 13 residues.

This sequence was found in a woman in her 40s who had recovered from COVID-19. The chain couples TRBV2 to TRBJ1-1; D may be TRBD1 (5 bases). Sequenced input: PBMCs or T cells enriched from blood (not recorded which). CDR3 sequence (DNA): TGTGCCAGCAGGGTACAGGCGAACACTGAAGCTTTCTTT. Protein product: CASRVQANTEAFF.